The rows below give T cell receptor beta chains drawn from one sample of a study of control samples from healthy donors and cancer patients. Using immunoSEQ multiplex PCR, the repertoire was profiled, and TCRdb retains in-frame clones only, with some absent. The repertoire holds some 87,000 clones, with around 84% as singletons. The sequencing input was PBMCs. The receptors derive from a man between 60 and 70 years old with head and neck cancer. CDR3s include the opening cysteine and the closing phenylalanine or tryptophan. D genes are given only for firm matches. The size field is filled for only some rows; it gives once, few, many or a size class.

D gene: TRBD2
V gene: TRBV10-2
J gene: TRBJ2-1
clone size: .
CDR3 DNA: TGCGCCAGCTTGATAGCGGGAGCAAATGAGCAGTTCTTC
CDR3 protein: CASLIAGANEQFF

D gene: TRBD1
V gene: TRBV2
J gene: TRBJ1-1
clone size: few
CDR3 DNA: TGTGCCAGCTCCGGACAGGGTAATACTGAAGCTTTCTTT
CDR3 protein: CASSGQGNTEAFF

D gene: .
V gene: TRBV5-1
J gene: TRBJ2-2
clone size: .
CDR3 DNA: TGCGCCAGCAGCTTGGACAGGGCGAACACCGGGGAGCTGTTTTTT
CDR3 protein: CASSLDRANTGELFF

D gene: TRBD2
V gene: TRBV7-9
J gene: TRBJ2-1
clone size: .
CDR3 DNA: TGTGCCACCCTGGAGCGGGAGAGCTACAATGAGCAGTTCTTC
CDR3 protein: CATLERESYNEQFF

D gene: .
V gene: TRBV27
J gene: TRBJ1-3
clone size: .
CDR3 DNA: TGTGCCAGCAGTGCACGGGTAAACTCTGGAAACACCATATATTTT
CDR3 protein: CASSARVNSGNTIYF

D gene: .
V gene: TRBV5-1
J gene: TRBJ2-1
clone size: .
CDR3 DNA: TGCGCCAGCAGCTCGTCAGCGGGCCTTTACAATGAGCAGTTCTTC
CDR3 protein: CASSSSAGLYNEQFF

D gene: .
V gene: TRBV5-8
J gene: TRBJ2-2
clone size: .
CDR3 DNA: TGTGCCAGCAGACGCTCCGGGGAGCTGTTTTTT
CDR3 protein: CASRRSGELFF

D gene: .
V gene: TRBV11-2
J gene: TRBJ2-2
clone size: .
CDR3 DNA: TGTGCCAGCAGCTCGAGGACCTTTATCATGGACACCGGGGAGCTGTTTTTT
CDR3 protein: CASSSRTFIMDTGELFF

D gene: .
V gene: TRBV19
J gene: TRBJ2-1
clone size: once
CDR3 DNA: TGTGCCAGTAGTATACAAGAGAGTGGGCAGTTCTTC
CDR3 protein: CASSIQESGQFF

D gene: .
V gene: TRBV27
J gene: TRBJ2-7
clone size: .
CDR3 DNA: TGTGCCAGCAGTTTAAGACGGGAGCCATCCTACGAGCAGTACTTC
CDR3 protein: CASSLRREPSYEQYF

D gene: .
V gene: TRBV20-1
J gene: TRBJ2-4
clone size: .
CDR3 DNA: TGCAGTGCTATCTCTAACAGCATTCAGTACTTC
CDR3 protein: CSAISNSIQYF

D gene: .
V gene: TRBV6-1
J gene: TRBJ2-1
clone size: once
CDR3 DNA: TGTGCCAGCAGTGAAGTAAGTTTGGGACCCCAGAAGAGGCTCTTC
CDR3 protein: CASSEVSLGPQKRLF

D gene: TRBD1
V gene: TRBV19
J gene: TRBJ2-3
clone size: .
CDR3 DNA: TGTGCCAGTACCCAGGGGGAAGCCGGCACAGATACGCAGTATTTT
CDR3 protein: CASTQGEAGTDTQYF

D gene: .
V gene: TRBV11-3
J gene: TRBJ2-4
clone size: .
CDR3 DNA: TGTGCCAGCAGCCCCGATATTATGGGACCCCGGTACTTC
CDR3 protein: CASSPDIMGPRYF

D gene: TRBD2
V gene: TRBV19
J gene: TRBJ2-2
clone size: .
CDR3 DNA: TGTGCCAGTAGTATAGAAACTTCCGTGGGACTAGCCCTCACCGGGGAGCTGTTTTTT
CDR3 protein: CASSIETSVGLALTGELFF

D gene: .
V gene: TRBV5-1
J gene: TRBJ2-5
clone size: .
CDR3 DNA: TGCGCCAGCAGCTTTAAAGAGACCCAGTACTTC
CDR3 protein: CASSFKETQYF

D gene: .
V gene: TRBV5-1
J gene: TRBJ2-7
clone size: once
CDR3 DNA: TGCGCCAGCAGCTTGGCGACAGACTCCTACGAGCAGTACTTC
CDR3 protein: CASSLATDSYEQYF

D gene: .
V gene: TRBV2
J gene: TRBJ1-2
clone size: once
CDR3 DNA: TGTGCCAGCAGTGCGGGCCGGGGGCACTACACCTTC
CDR3 protein: CASSAGRGHYTF

D gene: .
V gene: TRBV9
J gene: TRBJ2-1
clone size: .
CDR3 DNA: TGTGCCAGTGGCAGGAGCTCCTACAATGAGCAGTTCTTC
CDR3 protein: CASGRSSYNEQFF

D gene: TRBD2
V gene: TRBV5-4
J gene: TRBJ2-1
clone size: .
CDR3 DNA: TGTGCCAGCAGCTTGACCCGATCTAGCGGGACCGACTACAATGAGCAGTTCTTC
CDR3 protein: CASSLTRSSGTDYNEQFF

D gene: .
V gene: TRBV21-1
J gene: TRBJ2-5
clone size: .
CDR3 DNA: TGTGCCAGCAGCAAAAGACGTAGGGGGGACCGAGGGCAGCAAGAGACCCAGTACTTC
CDR3 protein: CASSKRRRGDRGQQETQYF

D gene: .
V gene: TRBV4-1
J gene: TRBJ1-1
clone size: .
CDR3 DNA: TGCGCCAGCAGCCAAGGCGGGAGTAACACTGAAGCTTTCTTT
CDR3 protein: CASSQGGSNTEAFF

D gene: TRBD1
V gene: TRBV5-1
J gene: TRBJ1-1
clone size: once
CDR3 DNA: TGCGCCAGCAGCTTTACCAGGGGGCGGGTGGGCACTGAAGCTTTCTTT
CDR3 protein: CASSFTRGRVGTEAFF

D gene: .
V gene: TRBV12-3/TRBV12-4
J gene: TRBJ2-6
clone size: few
CDR3 DNA: TGTGCCAGCAGTTCGAACAGAGCCAACGTCCTGACTTTC
CDR3 protein: CASSSNRANVLTF

D gene: .
V gene: TRBV9
J gene: TRBJ1-4
clone size: few
CDR3 DNA: TGTGCCAGCAGCGTAGGTCTAATTCAAAGTGCAACTAATGAAAAACTGTTTTTT
CDR3 protein: CASSVGLIQSATNEKLFF

D gene: .
V gene: TRBV7-9
J gene: TRBJ2-2
clone size: .
CDR3 DNA: TGTGCCAGCACCCGTGGGGGCAGCAGCGACGGGGAGCTGTTTTTT
CDR3 protein: CASTRGGSSDGELFF